This TCR beta chain derives from a study of T-cell reconstitution after alpha-beta-depleted transplantation in children. Preparation of the TCRbeta library was carried out with unique molecular identifiers. MiXCR, applied by TCRdb to the PCR reads, yields one record per CDR3 protein. The table records 120,000 or so distinct CDR3 sequences, about 9.4% of them present only once. The CDR3 loop spans 11 amino acids. The germline V and J ends were trimmed by 3 bases and 8 bases, with 7 bases remaining between them. CDR1 and CDR2 (germline): SEHNR, FQNEAQ (reference sequence). This clonotype was seen many times.

This rearrangement joins TRBV7-9 to TRBJ1-2, with D unresolved. The sequencing here drew on PBMCs from the stem cell graft donor, taken from the stem cell graft. The receptor was derived from a human donor who donated a stem cell graft to a child with acute lymphoblastic leukemia. The CDR3 nucleotides read TGTGCCAGCAGCTTCCGAATGGGCTACACCTTC. This translates into CASSFRMGYTF.